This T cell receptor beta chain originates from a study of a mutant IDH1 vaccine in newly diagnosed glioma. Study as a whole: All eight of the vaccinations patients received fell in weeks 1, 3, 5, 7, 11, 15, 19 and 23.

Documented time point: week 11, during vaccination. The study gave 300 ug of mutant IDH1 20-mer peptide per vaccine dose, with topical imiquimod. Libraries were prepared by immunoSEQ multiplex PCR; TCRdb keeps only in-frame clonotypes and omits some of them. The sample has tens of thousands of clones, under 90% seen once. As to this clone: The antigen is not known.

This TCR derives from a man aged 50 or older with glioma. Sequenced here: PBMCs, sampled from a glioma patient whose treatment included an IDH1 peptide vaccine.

Here the CDR3 DNA reads TGTGCCAGCAGCGATCTAAGCGGACAGACCTACGAGCAGTACTTC. It translates to CASSDLSGQTYEQYF. This rearrangement joins TRBV11-1 to TRBJ2-7, with D perhaps TRBD1 (6 bases). The V gene's germline CDR1 is SGHAT and CDR2 FQDESV (reference sequence). This CDR3 contains 15 residues. V gave up 5 bases and J gave up 2 bases, with 16 bases separating them.